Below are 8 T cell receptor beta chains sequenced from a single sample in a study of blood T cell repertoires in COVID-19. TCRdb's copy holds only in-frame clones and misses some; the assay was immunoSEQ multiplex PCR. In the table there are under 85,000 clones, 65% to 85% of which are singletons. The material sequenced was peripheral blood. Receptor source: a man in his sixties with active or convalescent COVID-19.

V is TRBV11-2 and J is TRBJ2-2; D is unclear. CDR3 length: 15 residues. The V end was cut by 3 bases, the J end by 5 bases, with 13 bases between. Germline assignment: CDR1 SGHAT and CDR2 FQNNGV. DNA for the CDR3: TGTGCCAGCAGCTTCCCGGCGGTCCTAACCGGGGAGCTGTTTTTT. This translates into CASSFPAVLTGELFF.

CDR3 DNA sequence: TGTGCCAGCAGCCAAACAGGGGATGGAAACACCATATATTTT. Protein: CASSQTGDGNTIYF. The V gene is TRBV6-5, the J gene TRBJ1-3; TRBD1 matches at 7 bases. The V and J ends lost 6 bases and 3 bases, in that order; junction bases with no gene match: 5. This CDR3 is built from 14 residues. Germline CDR1 MNHEY, CDR2 SVGAGI.

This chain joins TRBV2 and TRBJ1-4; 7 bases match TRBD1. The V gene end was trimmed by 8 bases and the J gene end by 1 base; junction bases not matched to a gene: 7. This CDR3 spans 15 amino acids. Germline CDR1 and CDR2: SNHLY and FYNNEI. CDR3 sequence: CASGGTAKTNEKLFF. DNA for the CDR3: TGTGCCAGCGGGGGGACAGCTAAAACTAATGAAAAACTGTTTTTT.

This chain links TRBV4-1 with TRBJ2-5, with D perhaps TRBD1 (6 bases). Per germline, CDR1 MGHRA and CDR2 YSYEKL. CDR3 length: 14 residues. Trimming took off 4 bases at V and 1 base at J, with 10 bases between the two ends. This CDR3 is CASSPGVTQETQYF. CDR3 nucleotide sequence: TGCGCCAGCAGCCCAGGGGTAACCCAAGAGACCCAGTACTTC.

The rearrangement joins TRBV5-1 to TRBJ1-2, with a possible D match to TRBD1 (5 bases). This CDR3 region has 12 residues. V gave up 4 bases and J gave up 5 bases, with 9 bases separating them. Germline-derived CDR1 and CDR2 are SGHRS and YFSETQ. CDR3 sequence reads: CASSQDSYGYTF. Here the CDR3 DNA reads TGCGCCAGCAGCCAAGACAGTTATGGCTACACCTTC.

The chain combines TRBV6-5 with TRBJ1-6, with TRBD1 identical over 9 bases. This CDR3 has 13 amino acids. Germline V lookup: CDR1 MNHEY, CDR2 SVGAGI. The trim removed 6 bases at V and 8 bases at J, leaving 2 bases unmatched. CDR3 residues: CASSGQGYSPLHF. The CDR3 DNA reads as TGTGCCAGCAGCGGACAGGGGTATTCACCCCTCCACTTT.

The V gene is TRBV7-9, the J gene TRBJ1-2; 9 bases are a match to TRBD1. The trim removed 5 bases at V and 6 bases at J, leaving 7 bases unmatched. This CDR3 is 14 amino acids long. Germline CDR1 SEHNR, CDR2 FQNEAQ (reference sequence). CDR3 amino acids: CASSLGQGRNGYTF. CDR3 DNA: TGTGCCAGCAGCCTTGGACAGGGGAGGAATGGCTACACCTTC.

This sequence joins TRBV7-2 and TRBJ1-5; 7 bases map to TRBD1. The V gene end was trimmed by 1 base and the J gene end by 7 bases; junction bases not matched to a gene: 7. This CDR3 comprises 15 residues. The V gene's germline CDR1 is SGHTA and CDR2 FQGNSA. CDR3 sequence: CASSLGGGYRQPQHF. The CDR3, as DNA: TGTGCCAGCAGCTTAGGAGGGGGCTATCGACAGCCCCAGCATTTT.